This is a list of T cell receptor beta chains from one sample in a study of cytomegalovirus exposure and HLA in healthy donors. Sequencing used immunoSEQ multiplex PCR; TCRdb keeps in-frame clones, though not all of them. The table for this sample gives around 210,000 clones. The sample taken for sequencing was PBMCs. The receptors stem from a girl aged 2-10 years in good health and CMV-seropositive. Each CDR3 is given with its conserved first and last residue. A D gene is named only where the DNA matches it firmly.

V gene,D gene,J gene,CDR3 protein,CDR3 DNA
TRBV6-1,.,TRBJ1-5,CASSERSSRGQPQHF,TGTGCCAGCAGTGAACGGTCTTCGCGGGGTCAGCCCCAGCATTTT
TRBV9,.,TRBJ1-2,CASSIDSLYGYTF,TGTGCCAGCAGCATAGACAGCCTCTATGGCTACACCTTC
TRBV7-9,TRBD1,TRBJ2-3,CASSSGTGPVGDTQYF,TGTGCCAGCAGCTCCGGGACAGGGCCCGTCGGAGATACGCAGTATTTT
TRBV2,TRBD1,TRBJ1-1,CASSAGQGANTEAFF,TGTGCCAGCTCCGCCGGACAGGGGGCGAACACTGAAGCTTTCTTT
TRBV6-6,.,TRBJ2-7,CASSYTLYEQYF,TGTGCCAGCAGTTACACACTATACGAGCAGTACTTC
TRBV9,.,TRBJ2-1,CASSVATGESSYNEQFF,TGTGCCAGCAGCGTAGCGACCGGGGAGAGCTCCTACAATGAGCAGTTCTTC
TRBV5-5,TRBD1,TRBJ1-5,CASSLFAGTEKNQPQHF,TGTGCCAGCAGCTTGTTCGCCGGGACAGAGAAGAATCAGCCCCAGCATTTT
TRBV25-1,.,TRBJ1-2,CASSEQGYGYTF,TGTGCCAGCAGTGAACAGGGGTATGGCTACACCTTC
TRBV29-1,.,TRBJ2-7,CSARRSGQYF,TGCAGCGCCCGAAGGTCGGGGCAGTACTTC
TRBV15,TRBD1,TRBJ2-1,CATRGRDRGLLRGYNEQFF,TGTGCCACCAGGGGCCGGGACAGGGGGCTCTTGAGAGGCTACAATGAGCAGTTCTTC
TRBV19,.,TRBJ2-1,CASSPEGMGLGNEQFF,TGTGCCAGTAGTCCAGAGGGAATGGGTCTCGGGAATGAGCAGTTCTTC
TRBV29-1,TRBD2,TRBJ2-3,CSAGTRGTDTQYF,TGCAGCGCCGGGACTAGGGGCACAGATACGCAGTATTTT
TRBV5-1,.,TRBJ2-2,CASTPGPQTYTGELFF,TGCGCCAGCACCCCAGGGCCCCAGACCTACACCGGGGAGCTGTTTTTT
TRBV2,.,TRBJ2-7,CASTLTESGSYEQYF,TGTGCCAGCACTTTAACGGAGAGTGGATCCTACGAGCAGTACTTC
TRBV27,.,TRBJ2-2,CASSFSTGELFF,TGTGCCAGCAGTTTCAGCACCGGGGAGCTGTTTTTT
TRBV28,.,TRBJ2-7,CASSLGDSGSSYEQYF,TGTGCCAGCAGTTTAGGGGACAGCGGGAGCTCCTACGAGCAGTACTTC
TRBV5-1,.,TRBJ1-1,CASSTTANTEAFF,TGCGCCAGCAGCACGACAGCGAACACTGAAGCTTTCTTT
TRBV7-9,TRBD2,TRBJ2-5,CASSLLGGQETQYF,TGTGCCAGCAGCTTATTGGGGGGGCAAGAGACCCAGTACTTC
TRBV2,.,TRBJ1-2,CASRPDGGEGYTF,TGTGCCAGCAGACCCGACGGAGGGGAAGGCTACACCTTC
TRBV4-1,.,TRBJ2-1,CASSQIAAHNEQFF,TGCGCCAGCAGCCAGATAGCGGCCCACAATGAGCAGTTCTTC
TRBV28,TRBD1,TRBJ1-5,CAVAQQGAIQPQHF,TGTGCCGTAGCCCAACAGGGGGCTATTCAGCCCCAGCATTTT
TRBV2,.,TRBJ1-2,CATRQSNYGYTF,TGTGCCACCAGACAGTCTAACTATGGCTACACCTTC
TRBV19,TRBD1,TRBJ2-2,CASSTGGFYTGELFF,TGTGCCAGTAGCACAGGGGGGTTTTACACCGGGGAGCTGTTTTTT
TRBV19,.,TRBJ1-1,CASRRQDSAEAFF,TGTGCCAGTAGGAGGCAGGACTCAGCTGAAGCTTTCTTT
TRBV28,.,TRBJ1-5,CATELSGNNQPQHF,TGTGCCACCGAACTCTCAGGCAACAATCAGCCCCAGCATTTT
TRBV30,TRBD1,TRBJ1-4,CAWRATGGADECGEKLFF,TGTGCCTGGAGAGCAACAGGGGGCGCGGATGAGTGCGGAGAAAAACTGTTTTTT
TRBV10-1,.,TRBJ2-7,CASTEGGEQYF,TGCGCCAGCACCGAGGGAGGCGAGCAGTACTTC
TRBV7-2,TRBD2,TRBJ2-7,CASSPRLLAGEPYEQYF,TGTGCCAGCAGTCCAAGACTTTTAGCGGGAGAGCCCTACGAGCAGTACTTC
TRBV28,TRBD1,TRBJ1-1,CASSSPGTGNTEAFF,TGTGCCAGCAGTTCTCCCGGGACAGGGAACACTGAAGCTTTCTTT
TRBV6-5,.,TRBJ1-1,CASSSFVRGLNTEAFF,TGTGCCAGCAGTTCCTTCGTACGGGGTTTGAACACTGAAGCTTTCTTT